This T cell receptor beta chain came from a study of T cells in Graves' hyperthyroidism and ophthalmopathy. Study-wide findings and caveats: In the analysis, a 13 V-J model separated ophthalmopathy from stable hyperthyroidism.

Calling Graves' hyperthyroidism stable meant ophthalmopathy did not progress within 18 months. With a duration under 2 months, the hyperthyroidism was newly diagnosed in patients aged 18 to 65. The study excluded patients with uncontrolled infection, other autoimmune disease, pregnancy or lactation. Researchers amplified the TCR beta CDR3 regions from RNA transcripts. TCR CDR3 underwent first-round RT-PCR with the HTBI primer set. TCRdb reprocessed the multiplex PCR reads with MiXCR, giving one entry per CDR3 protein. Among about 46,000 distinct CDR3 sequences listed, about half were seen once. This clonotype was seen a few times. Antigen: not known. The CDR3 consists of 17 residues. Trimming left V 8 bases short and J 4 bases short, with 21 bases between. Germline loops: CDR1 SNHLY, CDR2 FYNNEI.

Sequencing was performed on peripheral blood or thyroid tissue (not recorded which). The origin of this receptor is a woman aged 45-59 years with Graves' hyperthyroidism. The rearrangement joins TRBV2 to TRBJ1-6, with a possible D match to TRBD1 (6 bases). The DNA for the CDR3 is TGTGCCAGCTCACCTCAGGAGGGACATGAGTATAATTCACCCCTCCACTTT. Encoded protein: CASSPQEGHEYNSPLHF.